One and the same sample provided the 6 T cell receptor beta chains below, sequenced in a study of early stage breast cancer tumors. Sequencing was performed with immunoSEQ multiplex PCR; in TCRdb, only in-frame clones are kept and a portion is missing. Of more than 7,500 clones in the sample, 71% are singletons; the top ten hold approximately 17%. Sequencing was done on a sample of normal breast tissue next to the tumor. Source of these receptors: a person between 55 and 69 years old with breast cancer.

V is TRBV6-5 and J is TRBJ2-7; TRBD2 matches 7 bases. CDR1 MNHEY and CDR2 SVGAGI come from the germline V gene. Trimming cost V 0 bases and J 5 bases; bases outside gene matches: 7. There are 15 residues in the CDR3. CDR3 DNA: TGTGCCAGCAGTTACTCGGCGGGAGACGCCCACGAGCAGTACTTC. Its translation: CASSYSAGDAHEQYF.

The gene calls are TRBV10-3 and TRBJ1-2, with D unclear. This CDR3 is built from 15 residues. V shed 0 bases and J shed 4 bases, with 12 bases lying between them. The germline V gene has CDR1 ENHRY and CDR2 SYGVKD. CDR3 sequence (DNA): TGTGCCATCAGTGAGTCGTTGGCCGGCGGCTATGGCTACACCTTC. Protein product: CAISESLAGGYGYTF.

The chain combines TRBV4-2 with TRBJ1-4; 9 positions match TRBD1. Germline values: CDR1 LGHNA, CDR2 YNFKEQ. The CDR3 contains 16 residues. Trimming cost V 0 bases and J 7 bases; bases outside gene matches: 6. The CDR3 reads CASSQDTGGASEKLFF. In DNA form, the CDR3 reads TGTGCCAGCAGCCAAGACACAGGGGGCGCCTCTGAAAAACTGTTTTTT.

This chain joins TRBV7-2 and TRBJ2-3, with 12 bases matching TRBD2. The CDR3 extends over 18 amino acids. V was clipped by 1 base and J by 2 bases; unmatched bases: 7. From germline, CDR1 is SGHTA and CDR2 FQGNSA. The CDR3 coding sequence is TGTGCCAGCAGCTTAGAACTAGCGGGAGGTACACTCACAGATACGCAGTATTTT. Its translation: CASSLELAGGTLTDTQYF. The whole variable domain, filled in from reference TRBV7-2 and TRBJ2-3, reads GAGVSQSPSNKVTEKGKDVELRCDPISGHTALYWYRQSLGQGLEFLIYFQGNSAPDKSGLPSDRFSAERTGGSVSTLTIQRTQQEDSAVYLCASSLELAGGTLTDTQYFGPGTRLTVL.

The chain carries TRBV7-9 and TRBJ1-2; 9 nucleotides line up with TRBD1. The length of the CDR3 is 15 residues. Germline CDR1 SEHNR, CDR2 FQNEAQ (reference sequence). V was clipped by 4 bases and J by 8 bases; unmatched bases: 11. The CDR3 is CASSSGTGKLVGYTF. Here the CDR3 DNA reads TGTGCCAGCAGCTCCGGGACAGGGAAGTTGGTGGGCTACACCTTC. The complete variable domain, with remaining parts taken from reference TRBV7-9 and TRBJ1-2, reads DTGVSQNPRHKITKRGQNVTFRCDPISEHNRLYWYRQTLGQGPEFLTYFQNEAQLEKSRLLSDRFSAERPKGSFSTLEIQRTEQGDSAMYLCASSSGTGKLVGYTFGSGTRLTVV.

This clone is categorized as medium-sized. The chain links TRBV19 to TRBJ2-1; 8 bases are shared with TRBD2. Germline values: CDR1 LNHDA, CDR2 SQIVND (reference sequence). J gave up 3 bases and V 3 bases, and 4 bases lay outside the gene matches. This CDR3 has 15 residues. The CDR3 protein is CASSISSGFYNEQFF. The CDR3 DNA reads as TGTGCCAGTAGTATTTCTAGCGGGTTCTACAATGAGCAGTTCTTC.